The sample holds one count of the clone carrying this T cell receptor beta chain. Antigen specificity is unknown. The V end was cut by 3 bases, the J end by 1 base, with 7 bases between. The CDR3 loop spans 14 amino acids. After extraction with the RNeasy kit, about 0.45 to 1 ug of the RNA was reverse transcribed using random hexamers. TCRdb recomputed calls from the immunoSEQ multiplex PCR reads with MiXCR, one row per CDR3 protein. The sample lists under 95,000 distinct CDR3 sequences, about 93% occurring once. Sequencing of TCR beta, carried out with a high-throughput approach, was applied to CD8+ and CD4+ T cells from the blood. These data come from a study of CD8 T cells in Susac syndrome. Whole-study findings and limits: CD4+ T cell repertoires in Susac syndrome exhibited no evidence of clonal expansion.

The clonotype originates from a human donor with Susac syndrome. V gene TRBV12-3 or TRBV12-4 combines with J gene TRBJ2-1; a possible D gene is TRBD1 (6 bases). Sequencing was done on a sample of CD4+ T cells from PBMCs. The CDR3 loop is CASSFQGSYNEQFF. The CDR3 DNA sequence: TGTGCCAGCAGTTTTCAGGGGTCCTACAATGAGCAGTTCTTC.